The 30 T cell receptor beta chains in this list originate from one sample, sequenced in a study of CXCR3 chemokines and chemotherapy response in bladder cancer. TCRdb called the PCR reads again in MiXCR, with one record for every CDR3 protein. This sample has 2,000 to 3,000 distinct CDR3 sequences, with roughly 7.4% found just once. The specimen was obtained from a patient whose treatment included neoadjuvant chemotherapy. The receptors originated from a human donor with bladder cancer that responded to neoadjuvant chemotherapy.

In its sample, this clonotype ranks as medium-sized (0.01 to 0.1%). CDR3 loop: CASSIVGLPRGADTQYF. In nucleotides, the CDR3 is TGTGCCAGTAGTATAGTGGGACTCCCACGGGGGGCAGATACGCAGTATTTT. The V gene is TRBV19, the J gene TRBJ2-3; the match to TRBD2 covers 7 bases. Germline V gene sequence: CDR1 LNHDA, CDR2 SQIVND (reference sequence). This CDR3 contains 17 residues. Unmatched junction bases numbered 11, after V lost 1 base and J lost 4 bases.

This clonotype appeared many times. The V gene is TRBV19, the J gene TRBJ2-3, with D possibly matching TRBD2 (7 bases). The V end was cut by 3 bases, the J end by 5 bases, with 12 bases between. The CDR3 is 14 residues long. CDR1 and CDR2 from the germline V gene are LNHDA and SQIVND (reference sequence). CDR3 in amino acids: CASSMGGGKDTQYF. DNA of the CDR3: TGTGCCAGTAGTATGGGGGGGGGCAAAGATACGCAGTATTTT.

By share of the sample, this clonotype is hyperexpanded. The V gene is TRBV19, the J gene TRBJ1-1; no clear D. This CDR3 contains 12 residues. The germline gives CDR1 LNHDA, CDR2 SQIVND (reference sequence). Trimming cost V 5 bases and J 5 bases, with 9 bases left between them. CDR3 bases: TGTGCCAGTAGTCAGTTCTCTACTGAAGCTTTCTTT. Amino acid sequence: CASSQFSTEAFF.

This clonotype was detected ten times or more. The chain links TRBV19 to TRBJ1-5; D is perhaps TRBD1 (5 bases). This CDR3 spans 16 amino acids. Trimming removed 5 bases from V and 3 bases from J, with 17 bases in between. Per the germline V gene, CDR1 is LNHDA and CDR2 is SQIVND (reference sequence). CDR3 residues: CASSSLRDGYNQPQHF. The DNA of the CDR3 is TGTGCCAGTAGTTCCCTCCGGGACGGATACAATCAGCCCCAGCATTTT. The complete variable domain, with remaining parts taken from reference TRBV19 and TRBJ1-5, reads DGGITQSPKYLFRKEGQNVTLSCEQNLNHDAMYWYRQDPGQGLRLIYYSQIVNDFQKGDIAEGYSVSREKKESFPLTVTSAQKNPTAFYLCASSSLRDGYNQPQHFGDGTRLSIL.

This clonotype was observed at least ten times. V and J are TRBV7-9 and TRBJ1-2; 9 bases fit TRBD1. The ends lost 2 bases at V and 6 bases at J; junction bases unmatched: 4. The CDR3 totals 14 residues. The germline V gene encodes CDR1 SEHNR and CDR2 FQNEAQ (reference sequence). The CDR3 sequence is CASSLTTGGHGYTF. The CDR3 DNA reads as TGTGCCAGCAGCTTAACCACAGGGGGCCATGGCTACACCTTC.

This clonotype is medium-sized (0.01 to 0.1%) by share. This chain links TRBV10-3 with TRBJ1-1; no clear D gene. The CDR3 extends over 14 amino acids. Trimming took 3 bases from V and 1 from J, leaving 9 bases between them. CDR1 and CDR2 from the germline V gene are ENHRY and SYGVKD. CDR3 region: CAISDSTENTEAFF. CDR3 nucleotide sequence: TGTGCCATCAGTGACTCGACCGAGAACACTGAAGCTTTCTTT.

This clonotype has ten or more counts. This rearrangement joins TRBV29-1 to TRBJ1-1, with 9 bases identical to TRBD1. Germline values: CDR1 SQVTM, CDR2 ANQGSEA. Trimming took 6 bases from V and 0 from J; bases not matched to a gene: 2. The CDR3 totals 13 residues. Here the CDR3 DNA reads TGCAGCGTCGGACAGGGGTTGAACACTGAAGCTTTCTTT. Encoded protein: CSVGQGLNTEAFF.

This clonotype is large within its sample. The chain couples TRBV29-1 to TRBJ2-1; D possibly uses TRBD1 or TRBD2 (7 bases each). The CDR3 runs to 14 residues. Per the germline V gene, CDR1 is SQVTM and CDR2 is ANQGSEA. V was pared by 7 bases and J by 6 bases, with 19 bases between. CDR3 in amino acids: CSARGEGASNEQFF. The DNA for the CDR3 is TGCAGCGCCCGAGGGGAGGGGGCGAGCAATGAGCAGTTCTTC.

This clonotype was detected ten times or more. Here the CDR3 reads CSVRHYQETQYF. Written as DNA, the CDR3 is TGCAGCGTTCGACACTACCAAGAGACCCAGTACTTC. The chain joins TRBV29-1 to TRBJ2-5; no clear D gene. CDR1 SQVTM and CDR2 ANQGSEA come from the germline V gene. V was pared by 5 bases and J by 0 bases, with 7 bases between. This CDR3 region has 12 residues.

This clonotype came up many times. This sequence joins TRBV18 and TRBJ2-1; 7 positions agree with TRBD1. This CDR3 contains 15 residues. V lost 2 bases and J lost 4; bases outside the gene matches: 5. CDR1 KGHSH and CDR2 LQKENI come from the germline V gene. The CDR3 nucleotides read TGTGCCAGCTCACCAGCAGGGGGTCTTTACAATGAGCAGTTCTTC. Translating it yields CASSPAGGLYNEQFF.

This clonotype was recorded many times. This chain uses TRBV12-3 or TRBV12-4 with TRBJ1-1; 8 nucleotides line up with TRBD1. After removal of 7 bases from V and 6 bases from J, the junction contained 10 bases not matched to a gene. The CDR3 consists of 14 residues. CDR3 loop: CASNTQGGSPEAFF. In DNA, the CDR3 is TGTGCCAGCAACACACAGGGGGGGAGCCCTGAAGCTTTCTTT.

This clonotype was seen many times. The chain links TRBV27 to TRBJ2-3; 10 bases fit TRBD2. Trimming removed 2 bases from V and 1 base from J; junction bases left unmatched: 0. The CDR3 has 15 amino acids. Germline CDR1 reads MNHEY; CDR2 reads SMNVEV (reference sequence). DNA for the CDR3: TGTGCCAGCAGTTTAGGGACTAGCGGCACAGATACGCAGTATTTT. Its translation: CASSLGTSGTDTQYF.

The chain employs TRBV25-1 and TRBJ1-2, with D maybe TRBD1 (6 bases). The CDR3 is 12 residues long. CDR1 and CDR2 from the germline V gene are MGHDK and SYGVNS. The V end lost 11 bases, the J end lost 8 bases, and 18 bases lay between the germline ends. Here the CDR3 reads CASSWGGGGYTF. CDR3 DNA sequence: TGTGCCTCTAGCTGGGGGGGCGGAGGCTACACCTTC.

This clonotype was recorded many times. The V call is TRBV29-1, the J call TRBJ2-6, with 10 bases lining up with TRBD1. V was pared by 6 bases and J by 4 bases, with 6 bases of the junction left unmatched. The CDR3 length is 15 residues. Germline V lookup: CDR1 SQVTM, CDR2 ANQGSEA. CDR3 DNA: TGCAGCGTCCGGGACAGGGGTCAGGGGGCCAACGTCCTGACTTTC. It encodes CSVRDRGQGANVLTF.

The chain couples TRBV12-3 or TRBV12-4 to TRBJ1-5; 7 bases are a match to TRBD1. The CDR3 covers 13 residues. The V segment lost 5 bases and the J segment 7 bases; nucleotides outside the gene matches: 5. DNA for the CDR3: TGTGCCAGCAGTGCCGACAGGGTCCAGCCCCAGCATTTT. As protein: CASSADRVQPQHF.

This clonotype showed up many times. The chain has TRBV19 and TRBJ1-5; no clear D gene. CDR3 size: 15 residues. Germline loops: CDR1 LNHDA, CDR2 SQIVND (reference sequence). The ends were cut back, 3 bases at V and 5 bases at J, with 14 bases in the middle. The CDR3 is CASSMVWEIDQPQHF. Written as DNA, the CDR3 is TGTGCCAGTAGTATGGTGTGGGAAATTGATCAGCCCCAGCATTTT.

This clonotype was detected ten times or more. The V call is TRBV19, the J call TRBJ2-2, with TRBD1 identical over 8 bases. The V segment lost 6 bases and the J segment 4 bases; nucleotides outside the gene matches: 7. The CDR3 runs 15 residues. Germline V gene lookup returns CDR1 LNHDA and CDR2 SQIVND (reference sequence). The CDR3 coding sequence is TGTGCCAGTAGCCCCGGACAGGGAATCACCGGGGAGCTGTTTTTT. Translation gives CASSPGQGITGELFF.

The chain has TRBV25-1 and TRBJ1-4; D is unclear. Germline assignment: CDR1 MGHDK and CDR2 SYGVNS. The CDR3 is made up of 15 amino acids. The germline V and J ends were trimmed by 1 base and 0 bases, with 6 bases remaining between them. CDR3 region: CASSEWSATNEKLFF. For the CDR3, the DNA is TGTGCCAGCAGTGAATGGAGTGCAACTAATGAAAAACTGTTTTTT.

This clonotype was seen a handful of times. The genes are TRBV20-1 and TRBJ1-6, with a weak D call TRBD1 (5 bases). The CDR3 consists of 14 residues. V was shortened by 1 base and J by 9 bases, with 13 bases between the two germline ends. Germline CDR1 is DFQATT and CDR2 is SNEGSKA (reference sequence). CDR3 DNA sequence: TGCAGTGCTAGAGGCCGGGGGGGTCTTTCACCCCTCCACTTT. Amino acids: CSARGRGGLSPLHF.

In its sample, this clonotype is medium-sized (0.01 to 0.1%). The chain links TRBV19 to TRBJ1-1, with a possible D match to TRBD1 (6 bases). Germline loops: CDR1 LNHDA, CDR2 SQIVND (reference sequence). The CDR3 is 15 residues long. V lost 3 bases to trimming and J lost 5 bases, with 16 bases between them. This chain's CDR3 is CASSIPGAQFTEAFF. The CDR3 DNA follows: TGTGCCAGTAGTATCCCAGGGGCGCAGTTTACTGAAGCTTTCTTT. The full variable domain, its missing parts supplied by reference TRBV19 and TRBJ1-1, is DGGITQSPKYLFRKEGQNVTLSCEQNLNHDAMYWYRQDPGQGLRLIYYSQIVNDFQKGDIAEGYSVSREKKESFPLTVTSAQKNPTAFYLCASSIPGAQFTEAFFGQGTRLTVV.

This clonotype rates as medium-sized (0.01 to 0.1%). The chain recombines TRBV6-1 with TRBJ2-3; 9 nucleotides agree with TRBD1. This CDR3 region has 18 residues. Germline values: CDR1 MNHNS, CDR2 SASEGT. The ends lost 0 bases at V and 3 bases at J; junction bases unmatched: 10. This chain's CDR3 is CASSEALLGTGLTDTQYF. Here the CDR3 DNA reads TGTGCCAGCAGTGAAGCGCTTCTTGGGACAGGGTTAACAGATACGCAGTATTTT.

This clonotype is large (0.1 to 1%) within its sample. V is TRBV19 and J is TRBJ1-2; D not certain. In germline, CDR1 is LNHDA, CDR2 SQIVND (reference sequence). The V end was cut by 6 bases, the J end by 8 bases, with 13 bases between. This CDR3 has 12 residues. The CDR3 region is CASSVATGGYTF. In nucleotides, the CDR3 is TGTGCCAGTAGCGTAGCCACGGGGGGCTACACCTTC.

This clonotype came up a few times. The rearrangement uses TRBV6-5 and TRBJ2-1; 9 bases align to TRBD2. The germline gives CDR1 MNHEY, CDR2 SVGAGI. This CDR3 has 15 residues. V shed 0 bases, J shed 8 bases, and the junction held 5 bases outside the gene matches. The CDR3 here is CASSYSSSGIYEQFF. CDR3 DNA: TGTGCCAGCAGTTACTCATCTAGCGGGATCTATGAGCAGTTCTTC.

This clonotype was found many times. The CDR3 coding sequence is TGTGCCAGCAGACCGGGACCCCAAGAGACCCAGTACTTC. Translating gives CASRPGPQETQYF. This chain connects TRBV6-1 to TRBJ2-5; the D call may be TRBD1 or TRBD2 (5 bases each). This CDR3 spans 13 amino acids. Germline V lookup: CDR1 MNHNS, CDR2 SASEGT. V shed 6 bases and J shed 1 base, with 9 bases lying between them.

This clonotype ranks as medium-sized. The chain couples TRBV6-1 to TRBJ2-5; D gene ambiguous. CDR3 length: 13 residues. Trimming shortened V by 2 bases and J by 5 bases, and 9 bases separated the two germline ends. Germline lookup yields CDR1 MNHNS and CDR2 SASEGT. Here the CDR3 reads CASSEFVQETQYF. The DNA of the CDR3 is TGTGCCAGCAGTGAATTCGTCCAGGAGACCCAGTACTTC.

The rearrangement uses TRBV6-5 and TRBJ2-1; 13 nucleotides align to TRBD2. Germline lookup yields CDR1 MNHEY and CDR2 SVGAGI. There are 16 residues in the CDR3. The J segment lost 7 bases and the V segment lost 6 bases, leaving 9 bases of the junction unmatched. The CDR3 nucleotides are TGTGCCAGCAGCCCGCTACTAGCGGGGGGGCGAAATGAGCAGTTCTTC. Translated: CASSPLLAGGRNEQFF.

This clonotype was seen at least ten times. The chain couples TRBV6-2 or TRBV6-3 to TRBJ2-6, with a tentative D call TRBD1 (6 bases). Germline CDR1 is MNHEY and CDR2 is SVGEGT. The CDR3 has 18 residues. V was cut by 4 bases and J by 4 bases, with 20 bases left in between. The CDR3, as DNA: TGTGCCAGCAGTTCCCAACCTTGGGGGCTAGGGGGGGCCAACGTCCTGACTTTC. This encodes CASSSQPWGLGGANVLTF.

This clonotype ranks as medium-sized. The chain joins TRBV6-6 to TRBJ2-1; 8 bases align to TRBD2. V gave up 0 bases and J gave up 8 bases; unmatched junction bases: 12. The CDR3 covers 17 residues. CDR1 and CDR2 from the germline V gene are MNHNY and SVGAGI (reference sequence). In nucleotides, the CDR3 is TGTGCCAGCAGTTACTCTGCGGGGCTAGCGGGTAGCGATGAGCAGTTCTTC. Translation gives CASSYSAGLAGSDEQFF.

This clonotype rates as medium-sized (0.01 to 0.1%). The rearrangement uses TRBV27 and TRBJ1-2; D is uncertain. With 5 bases removed from V and 8 bases from J, the gap between germline ends came to 18 bases. The CDR3 has 14 amino acids. Germline-derived CDR1 and CDR2 are MNHEY and SMNVEV (reference sequence). The CDR3 DNA sequence: TGTGCCAGCAGTCGAACGGGAGCGTCTTGGGGCTACACCTTC. Translation gives CASSRTGASWGYTF.

This clonotype has more than one count but fewer than ten. The rearrangement joins TRBV6-1 to TRBJ1-1; 9 nucleotides match TRBD1. This CDR3 comprises 14 residues. The junction had 14 bases not matched to a gene; V was cut back by 7 bases and J by 11 bases. Germline V gene lookup returns CDR1 MNHNS and CDR2 SASEGT. Here the CDR3 DNA reads TGTGCCAGCAATTACCGGGACAGGGATTCGACGGCTTTCTTT. It specifies CASNYRDRDSTAFF.